This T cell receptor beta chain was captured by sequencing in a study of blood T cell repertoires in COVID-19. Data came from immunoSEQ multiplex PCR; TCRdb stores just in-frame clones and leaves some out. The sample lists 150,000 to 200,000 clones; just under 85% were seen once. The Seattle patients, enrolled during active infection, were followed longitudinally. Trimming removed 4 bases from V and 1 base from J, with 11 bases in between. This CDR3 has 14 residues. From germline, CDR1 is SGHRS and CDR2 YFSETQ. The sequence was obtained from a man in his sixties with COVID-19, enrolled during active disease. The V and J genes are TRBV5-1 and TRBJ1-1, with a weak D call TRBD1 (6 bases). Specimen: peripheral blood. The CDR3 DNA follows: TGCGCCAGCAGCCAGGGGCCGTGGAACACTGAAGCTTTCTTT. It yields the protein CASSQGPWNTEAFF.